Listed below are T cell receptor beta chains from one sample, sequenced in a study of graft-versus-host responses after intestinal transplantation. The assay was immunoSEQ multiplex PCR, and TCRdb's table has in-frame clones only and misses some. The repertoire holds 13,000 or so clones, 35% seen once, with about 3.2% in the top ten. This specimen was alloreactive CD8+ T cells from a mixed lymphocyte reaction culture, taken before intestinal transplant. All receptors derive from a human patient who received an intestinal transplant. Each CDR3 is given without its conserved first and last residue.

TRBV29-1,SAPLGVGANEQF
TRBV29-1,SVELGGPVGLIRQF
TRBV27,ASSYGRGASPLH
TRBV2,ASRGDDNQPQH
TRBV27,ASSWGQNTGELF
TRBV5-1,ASSLGTGTYEQY
TRBV27,ASSELGAYEQY
TRBV7-9,ASSLVGGGLKTQY
TRBV2,ASQGLYSNQPQH
TRBV27,ASSYSASPYEQY
TRBV9,ASSPRLVHEQF
TRBV6-1,ASSEQGAGYEQY
TRBV4-1,ASSQDRVSGETQY
TRBV27,ASSLSRYSNQPQH
TRBV29-1,SVHGATSGRSGNEQF
TRBV7-6,ASSLGPGTVKLF
TRBV28,ASSPLSEVRVEKLF
TRBV29-1,SVGWQGAYEQY
TRBV6-5,ASSYDTGGNDGYT
TRBV9,ASSVDQSYEQY
TRBV4-2,ASSPDSSYSNQPQH
TRBV7-4,ASSLKRTGLF
TRBV27,ASSLTATYEQY
TRBV19,ASKVPGTEQF
TRBV6-6,ASSYLAREAF
TRBV5-4,ASTFGIVYEQY
TRBV28,ASSLLSRGYGYT
TRBV19,ASSPTGSGAYNEQF
TRBV21-1,ASSPRGPTDTQY
TRBV6-5,ASSYSLGQNTEAF